The following is a T cell receptor beta chain sequence with its context. Antigen specificity is unknown. RNA served as the template for amplifying TCR beta CDR3 regions. Investigators did first-round RT-PCR with HTBI primers, then second-round multiplex PCR. Using its own MiXCR run on the multiplex PCR reads, TCRdb lists one record per CDR3 protein. Of about 1.1 million distinct CDR3 sequences listed, about two fifths are singletons. This sample stems from a study of Graves' ophthalmopathy and Graves' hyperthyroidism. The CDR3 extends over 13 amino acids. V shed 8 bases, J shed 0 bases, and the junction held 6 bases outside the gene matches. Germline CDR1 and CDR2: SQVTM and ANQGSEA. Study-wide findings and caveats: For separating ophthalmopathy from stable hyperthyroidism, a 13-signature model gave almost 90% sensitivity and 81.08% specificity.

The sequence was collected from an adult man with Graves' hyperthyroidism. V and J are TRBV29-1 and TRBJ2-7, with 8 positions matching TRBD2. Sample: peripheral blood or thyroid tissue (not recorded which). CDR3 region: CSLTREASYEQYF. The CDR3 coding sequence is TGCAGCTTGACGCGGGAGGCCTCCTACGAGCAGTACTTC.